Described below is a single TCR beta chain sequence and its context. The data belong to a study of blood T cell repertoires in COVID-19. Using immunoSEQ multiplex PCR, the repertoire was profiled, and TCRdb retains in-frame clones only, with some absent. This sample has about 87,000 clones, with over 70% found just once. The CDR3 is 18 amino acids. From germline, CDR1 is SGHTA and CDR2 FQGNSA. Trimming took 5 bases from V and 1 from J; bases not matched to a gene: 14. The clonotype comes from a woman aged 50 to 60 with acute or convalescent COVID-19. Sample: peripheral blood. The chain uses TRBV7-2 and TRBJ1-2; 9 bases map to TRBD1. The CDR3 loop is CASSIGTGLGMNNYGYTF. CDR3 bases: TGTGCCAGCAGCATAGGGACAGGGCTAGGGATGAATAACTATGGCTACACCTTC.